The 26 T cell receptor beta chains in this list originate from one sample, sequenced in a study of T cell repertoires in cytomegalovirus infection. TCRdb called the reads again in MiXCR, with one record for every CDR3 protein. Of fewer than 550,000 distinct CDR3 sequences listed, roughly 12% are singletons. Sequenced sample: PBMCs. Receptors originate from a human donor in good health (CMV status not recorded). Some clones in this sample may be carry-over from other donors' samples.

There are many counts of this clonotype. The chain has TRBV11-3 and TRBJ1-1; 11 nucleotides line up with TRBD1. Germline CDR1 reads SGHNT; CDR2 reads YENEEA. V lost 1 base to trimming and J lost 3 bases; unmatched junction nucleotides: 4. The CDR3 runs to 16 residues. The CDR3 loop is CASSLVGGQGDTEAFF. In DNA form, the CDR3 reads TGTGCCAGCAGCTTAGTAGGGGGACAGGGGGACACTGAAGCTTTCTTT.

CDR3 amino acids: CASTPPPDRGEGETQYF. CDR3 DNA sequence: TGTGCCAGCACCCCTCCCCCGGACAGGGGAGAGGGAGAGACCCAGTACTTC. V is TRBV6-2 or TRBV6-3 and J is TRBJ2-5; 9 bases align to TRBD1. With 7 bases clipped from V and 4 bases from J, the junction kept 16 bases outside the gene matches. The germline V gene has CDR1 MNHEY and CDR2 SVGEGT. The CDR3 sequence is 17 residues long.

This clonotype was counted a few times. CDR3 sequence (DNA): TGTGCCAGCACGGACAGGGGGGGAACTGAAGCTTTCTTT. As protein: CASTDRGGTEAFF. V usage is TRBV19 and J usage is TRBJ1-1; the match to TRBD1 covers 10 bases. Trimming removed 9 bases from V and 5 bases from J; junction bases left unmatched: 6. CDR1 LNHDA and CDR2 SQIVND come from the germline V gene (reference sequence). The CDR3 is 13 amino acids.

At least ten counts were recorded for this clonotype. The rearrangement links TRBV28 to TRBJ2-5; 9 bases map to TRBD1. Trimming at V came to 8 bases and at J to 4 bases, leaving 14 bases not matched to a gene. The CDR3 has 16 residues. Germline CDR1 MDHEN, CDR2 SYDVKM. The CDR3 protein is CASRLAGTGTGETQYF. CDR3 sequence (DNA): TGTGCCAGCCGATTGGCCGGGACAGGGACCGGAGAGACCCAGTACTTC.

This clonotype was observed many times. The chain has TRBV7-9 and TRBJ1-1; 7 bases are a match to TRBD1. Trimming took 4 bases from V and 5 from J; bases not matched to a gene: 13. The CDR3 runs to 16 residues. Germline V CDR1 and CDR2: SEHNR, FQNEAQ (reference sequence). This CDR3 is CASSSQGEGRLTEAFF. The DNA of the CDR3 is TGTGCCAGCAGCTCCCAGGGGGAGGGGAGGCTTACTGAAGCTTTCTTT.

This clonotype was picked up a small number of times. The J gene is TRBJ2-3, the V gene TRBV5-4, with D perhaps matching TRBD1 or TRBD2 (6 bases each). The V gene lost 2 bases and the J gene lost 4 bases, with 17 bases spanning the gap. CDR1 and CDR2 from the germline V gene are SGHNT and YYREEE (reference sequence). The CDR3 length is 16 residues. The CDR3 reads CASSLGRGGGADTQYF. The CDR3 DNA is TGTGCCAGCAGCTTAGGACGTGGGGGCGGGGCAGATACGCAGTATTTT.

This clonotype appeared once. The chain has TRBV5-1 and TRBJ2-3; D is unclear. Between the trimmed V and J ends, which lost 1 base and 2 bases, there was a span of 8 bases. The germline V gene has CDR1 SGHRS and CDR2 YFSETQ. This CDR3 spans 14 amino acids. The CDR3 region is CASSLNLNTDTQYF. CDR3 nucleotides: TGCGCCAGCAGCTTGAATCTCAACACAGATACGCAGTATTTT. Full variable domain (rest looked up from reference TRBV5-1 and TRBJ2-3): KAGVTQTPRYLIKTRGQQVTLSCSPISGHRSVSWYQQTPGQGLQFLFEYFSETQRNKGNFPGRFSGRQFSNSRSEMNVSTLELGDSALYLCASSLNLNTDTQYFGPGTRLTVL.

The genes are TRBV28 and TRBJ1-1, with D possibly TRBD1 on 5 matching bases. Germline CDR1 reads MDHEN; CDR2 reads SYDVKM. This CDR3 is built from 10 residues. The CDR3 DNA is TGTGGGGTCGGGACGGGTGAAGCTTTCTTT. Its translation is CGVGTGEAFF.

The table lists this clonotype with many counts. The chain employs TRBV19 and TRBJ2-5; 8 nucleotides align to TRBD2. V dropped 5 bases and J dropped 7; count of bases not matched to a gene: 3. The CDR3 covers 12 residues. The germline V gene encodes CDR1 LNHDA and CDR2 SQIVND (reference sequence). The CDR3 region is CASSPRGGTQYF. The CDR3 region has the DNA TGTGCCAGTAGTCCTCGGGGGGGGACCCAGTACTTC. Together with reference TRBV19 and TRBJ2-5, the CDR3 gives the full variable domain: DGGITQSPKYLFRKEGQNVTLSCEQNLNHDAMYWYRQDPGQGLRLIYYSQIVNDFQKGDIAEGYSVSREKKESFPLTVTSAQKNPTAFYLCASSPRGGTQYFGPGTRLLVL.

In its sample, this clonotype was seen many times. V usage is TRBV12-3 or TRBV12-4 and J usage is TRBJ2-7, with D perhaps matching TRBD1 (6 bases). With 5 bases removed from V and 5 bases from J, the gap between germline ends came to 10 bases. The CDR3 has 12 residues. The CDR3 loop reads CASSPQGNEQYF. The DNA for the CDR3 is TGTGCCAGCAGTCCACAGGGAAACGAGCAGTACTTC.

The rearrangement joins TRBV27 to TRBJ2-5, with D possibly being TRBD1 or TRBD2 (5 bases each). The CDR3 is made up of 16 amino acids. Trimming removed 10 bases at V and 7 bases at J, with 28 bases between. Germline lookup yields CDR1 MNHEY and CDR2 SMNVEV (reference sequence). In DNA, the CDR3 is TGTGCCACGTCACTAACCCCGGGGCAGGCTGATCGGACCCAGTACTTC. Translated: CATSLTPGQADRTQYF.

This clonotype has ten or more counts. DNA for the CDR3: TGCGCCAGCAGCTTGGAACCAGGGGACCGCGGCAATCAGCCCCAGCATTTT. This codes for CASSLEPGDRGNQPQHF. V gene TRBV5-1 combines with J gene TRBJ1-5, with TRBD1 as a possible D gene (6 bases). This CDR3 has 17 amino acids. V gave up 0 bases and J gave up 2 bases, with 15 bases separating them. CDR1 SGHRS and CDR2 YFSETQ come from the germline V gene. Full variable domain (missing parts from reference TRBV5-1 and TRBJ1-5): KAGVTQTPRYLIKTRGQQVTLSCSPISGHRSVSWYQQTPGQGLQFLFEYFSETQRNKGNFPGRFSGRQFSNSRSEMNVSTLELGDSALYLCASSLEPGDRGNQPQHFGDGTRLSIL.

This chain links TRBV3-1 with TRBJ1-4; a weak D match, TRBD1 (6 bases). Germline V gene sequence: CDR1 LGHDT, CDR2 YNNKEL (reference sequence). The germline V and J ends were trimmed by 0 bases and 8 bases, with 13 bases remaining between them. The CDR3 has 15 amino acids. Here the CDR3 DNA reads TGTGCCAGCAGCCAAGATCCACAGGGAGGAGAAAAACTGTTTTTT. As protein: CASSQDPQGGEKLFF.

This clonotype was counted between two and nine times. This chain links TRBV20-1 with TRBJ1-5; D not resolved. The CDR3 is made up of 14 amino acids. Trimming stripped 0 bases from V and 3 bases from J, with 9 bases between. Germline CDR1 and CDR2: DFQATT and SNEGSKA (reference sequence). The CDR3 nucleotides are TGCAGTGCTAGAGATTGGGGTAACAATCAGCCCCAGCATTTT. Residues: CSARDWGNNQPQHF.

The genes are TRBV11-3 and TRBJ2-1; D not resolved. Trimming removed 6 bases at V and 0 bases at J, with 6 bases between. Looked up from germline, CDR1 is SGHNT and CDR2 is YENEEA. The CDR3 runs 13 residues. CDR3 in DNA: TGTGCCAGCAGTTACTACTCCTACAATGAGCAGTTCTTC. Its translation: CASSYYSYNEQFF.

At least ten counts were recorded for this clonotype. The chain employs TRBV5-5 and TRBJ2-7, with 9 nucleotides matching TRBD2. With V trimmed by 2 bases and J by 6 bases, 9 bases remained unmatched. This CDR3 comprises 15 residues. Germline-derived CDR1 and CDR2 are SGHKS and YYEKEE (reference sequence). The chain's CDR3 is CASSFQLGLAIEQYF. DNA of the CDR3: TGTGCCAGCAGCTTTCAACTGGGACTAGCCATCGAGCAGTACTTC.

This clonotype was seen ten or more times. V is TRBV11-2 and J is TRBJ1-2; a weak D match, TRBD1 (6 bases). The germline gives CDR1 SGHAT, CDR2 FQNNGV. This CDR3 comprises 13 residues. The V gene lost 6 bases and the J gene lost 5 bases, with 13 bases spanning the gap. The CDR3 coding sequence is TGTGCCAGCAGTAAGAGACAGGTGTATGGCTACACCTTC. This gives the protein CASSKRQVYGYTF.

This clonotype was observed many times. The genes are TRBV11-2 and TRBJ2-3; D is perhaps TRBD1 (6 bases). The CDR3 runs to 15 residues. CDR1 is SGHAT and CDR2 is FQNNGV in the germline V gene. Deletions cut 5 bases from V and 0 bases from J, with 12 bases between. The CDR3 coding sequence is TGTGCCAGCAGCCCGCGGACAGTTAGCACAGATACGCAGTATTTT. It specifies CASSPRTVSTDTQYF.

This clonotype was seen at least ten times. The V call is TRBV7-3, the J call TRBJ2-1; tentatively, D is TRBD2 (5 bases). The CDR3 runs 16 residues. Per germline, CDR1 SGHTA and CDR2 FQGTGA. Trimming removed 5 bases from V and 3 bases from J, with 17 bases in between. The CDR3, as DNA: TGTGCCAGCAGCCCCGGCGGGCCGGCGTTCTACAATGAGCAGTTCTTC. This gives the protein CASSPGGPAFYNEQFF.

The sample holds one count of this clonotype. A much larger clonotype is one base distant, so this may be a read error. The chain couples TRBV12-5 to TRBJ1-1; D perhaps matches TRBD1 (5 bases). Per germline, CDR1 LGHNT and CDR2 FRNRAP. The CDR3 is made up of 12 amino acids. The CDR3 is CAGGPGRRRAFF. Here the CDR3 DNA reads TGTGCTGGTGGTCCGGGACGGAGACGCGCTTTCTTT. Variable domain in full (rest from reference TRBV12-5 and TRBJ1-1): DARVTQTPRHKVTEMGQEVTMRCQPILGHNTVFWYRQTMMQGLELLAYFRNRAPLDDSGMPKDRFSAEMPDATLATLKIQPSEPRDSAVYFCAGGPGRRRAFFGQGTRLTVV.

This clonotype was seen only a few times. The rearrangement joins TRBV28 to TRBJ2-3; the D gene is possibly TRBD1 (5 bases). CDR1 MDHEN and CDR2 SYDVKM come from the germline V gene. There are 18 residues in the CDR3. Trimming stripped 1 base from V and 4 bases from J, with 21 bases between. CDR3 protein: CASSLLGQGDPTSDTQYF. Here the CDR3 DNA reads TGTGCCAGCAGTTTATTAGGGCAGGGCGATCCCACATCAGATACGCAGTATTTT.

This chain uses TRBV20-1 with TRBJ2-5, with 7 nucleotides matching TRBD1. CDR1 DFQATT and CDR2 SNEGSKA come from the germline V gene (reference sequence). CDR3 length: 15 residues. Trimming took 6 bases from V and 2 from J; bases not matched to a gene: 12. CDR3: CSAQRQGREQETQYF. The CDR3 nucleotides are TGCAGTGCGCAGCGACAGGGAAGGGAACAAGAGACCCAGTACTTC.

The CDR3 coding sequence is TGTGCCAGCAGACTGGGACAGGGGTCCTACAATGAGCAGTTCTTC. Encoded protein: CASRLGQGSYNEQFF. This chain joins TRBV7-3 and TRBJ2-1; 10 bases align to TRBD1. There are 15 residues in the CDR3. The junction had 3 bases not matched to a gene; V was cut back by 6 bases and J by 1 base. Germline CDR1 reads SGHTA; CDR2 reads FQGTGA.

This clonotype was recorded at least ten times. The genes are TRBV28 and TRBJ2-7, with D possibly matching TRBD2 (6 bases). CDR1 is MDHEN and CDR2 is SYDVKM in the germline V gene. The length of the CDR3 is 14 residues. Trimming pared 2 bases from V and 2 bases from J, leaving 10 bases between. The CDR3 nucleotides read TGTGCCAGCAGTTTAATGGGAGGAACCTACGAGCAGTACTTC. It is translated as CASSLMGGTYEQYF.

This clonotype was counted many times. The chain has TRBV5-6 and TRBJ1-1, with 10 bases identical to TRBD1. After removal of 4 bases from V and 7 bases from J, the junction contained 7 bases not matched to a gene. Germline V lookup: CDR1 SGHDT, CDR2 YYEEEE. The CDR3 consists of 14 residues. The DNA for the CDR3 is TGTGCCAGCAGCCCGGGGGGACAGGGGCATGAAGCTTTCTTT. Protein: CASSPGGQGHEAFF.

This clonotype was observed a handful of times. CDR3 region: CASSSEGITYGYTF. In nucleotides, the CDR3 is TGCGCCAGCAGCTCGGAGGGTATAACCTATGGCTACACCTTC. The chain joins TRBV5-1 to TRBJ1-2; D not resolved. The CDR3 is 14 amino acids. Germline CDR1 is SGHRS and CDR2 is YFSETQ. V shed 3 bases and J shed 4 bases, with 13 bases lying between them. Filled out from reference TRBV5-1 and TRBJ1-2, the complete variable domain reads KAGVTQTPRYLIKTRGQQVTLSCSPISGHRSVSWYQQTPGQGLQFLFEYFSETQRNKGNFPGRFSGRQFSNSRSEMNVSTLELGDSALYLCASSSEGITYGYTFGSGTRLTVV.